Sequencing of this TCR beta chain was carried out in a study of blood T cell repertoires in COVID-19. Background on the study: COVID-19 samples from acute and convalescent phases originated in the United States, Italy and Spain.

This CDR3 is 15 amino acids long. Germline assignment: CDR1 SGHDN and CDR2 FVKESK. Trimming took 4 bases from V and 8 from J, leaving 20 bases between them. Per the original data handling: Reference gene primer amplification gave nucleated cell count estimates. Produced via immunoSEQ multiplex PCR; TCRdb's table is partial and in-frame only. V, J and clone size were drawn from that table, and D and trimming were deduced from the DNA. Of some 380,000 clones in the sample, approximately 86% were seen once. This TCR was sampled from a woman in her 40s with acute COVID-19. The rearrangement uses TRBV14 and TRBJ1-2, with a tentative D call TRBD1 (5 bases). Source material: PBMCs or T cells enriched from blood (not recorded which). The CDR3 loop reads CASSPQGASLGGYTF. The DNA of the CDR3 is TGTGCCAGCAGCCCCCAAGGGGCCTCCTTAGGGGGCTACACCTTC.